The 25 T cell receptor beta chains below come from one sample, sequenced in a study of T-cell reconstitution after alpha-beta-depleted transplantation in children listed by TCRdb under 2016. Preparation of the library involved PCR. Sequenced using an Illumina HiSeq 2500. Molecular barcoding was employed in the preparation of TCR libraries, with unique molecular identifiers being used to normalize TCRbeta repertoire quantification. TCRdb trimmed public reads at Q25 via fastp, called clones via MiXCR and kept in-frame beta chains. All rows with the same CDR3 protein become a single entry with the most common DNA and genes. The sample has hundreds of thousands of distinct CDR3 sequences on record, 20% to 30% of them singletons. The ten biggest clones cover 4.5% to 5.5% of the sample. The treatment or condition label, as the study defines it: allogeneic hematopoietic cell transplantation with graft depleted of TCRalphabeta T cells and CD19 B cells.

Here the sequenced sample was PBMCs, mostly from graft donor cells, taken 360 days after TCRalphabeta/CD19-depleted stem cell transplant. The receptors were sampled from a female patient between 2 and 15 years old who had a stem cell transplant for congenital amegakaryocytic thrombocytopenia, so the T cells may come from the graft donor.

There are many counts of this clonotype. The V gene is TRBV7-8, the J gene TRBJ2-1, with D perhaps TRBD2 (6 bases). Germline CDR1 and CDR2: SGHVS and FQNEAQ. With 3 bases removed from V and 3 bases from J, the gap between germline ends came to 12 bases. The CDR3 extends over 15 amino acids. The CDR3 region is CASSFPGLYYNEQFF. The CDR3 DNA is TGTGCCAGCAGCTTCCCGGGACTGTACTACAATGAGCAGTTCTTC.

This clonotype appeared a few times. The chain has TRBV6-2 or TRBV6-3 and TRBJ2-5, with 9 nucleotides matching TRBD2. J gave up 2 bases and V 6 bases, and 13 bases lay outside the gene matches. CDR1 and CDR2 (germline): MNHEY, SVGEGT. This CDR3 contains 17 residues. The CDR3 nucleotides are TGTGCCAGCAGGGCCAGAATAGCGGGAGCGTCACAAGAGACCCAGTACTTC. It codes for CASRARIAGASQETQYF.

V and J are TRBV7-3 and TRBJ2-2, with D unclear. This CDR3 contains 14 residues. V dropped 2 bases and J dropped 5 bases, with 9 bases sitting between them. CDR1 SGHTA and CDR2 FQGTGA come from the germline V gene. The CDR3 sequence is CASSLGHTTGELFF. The CDR3 DNA reads TGTGCCAGCAGCTTAGGCCATACTACCGGGGAGCTGTTTTTT.

This chain connects TRBV6-2 or TRBV6-3 to TRBJ2-5, with 8 nucleotides matching TRBD2. V dropped 4 bases and J dropped 5; count of bases not matched to a gene: 15. Germline V lookup: CDR1 MNHEY, CDR2 SVGEGT. The CDR3 totals 17 residues. The chain's CDR3 is CASSSGAFSGISETQYF. For the CDR3, the DNA is TGTGCCAGCAGTTCCGGGGCATTTAGCGGGATTTCCGAGACCCAGTACTTC.

The V gene is TRBV28, the J gene TRBJ2-3; D is uncertain. This CDR3 contains 13 residues. Deletions cut 5 bases from V and 6 bases from J, with 12 bases between. Germline values: CDR1 MDHEN, CDR2 SYDVKM. DNA for the CDR3: TGTGCCAGCAGTCCCTCCTACGCGGATACGCAGTATTTT. This encodes CASSPSYADTQYF.

This chain connects TRBV6-4 to TRBJ1-6; D remains unclear. The CDR3 consists of 11 residues. The ends were cut back, 10 bases at V and 7 bases at J, with 8 bases in the middle. CDR1 is MRHNA, CDR2 SNTAGT, per germline. The CDR3 sequence: CATPENSPLHF. CDR3 bases: TGTGCCACCCCGGAAAATTCACCCCTCCACTTT.

The J gene is TRBJ1-5, the V gene TRBV28; a weak D match, TRBD1 (6 bases). Deletions cut 4 bases from V and 5 bases from J, with 15 bases between. This CDR3 spans 15 amino acids. The germline gives CDR1 MDHEN, CDR2 SYDVKM. This chain's CDR3 is CASSSREGDYQPQHF. DNA for the CDR3: TGTGCCAGCAGTTCCCGGGAGGGGGATTATCAGCCCCAGCATTTT.

This clonotype has just a few counts. This chain links TRBV7-4 with TRBJ1-4; 7 bases fit TRBD1. The V gene's germline CDR1 is SGHVT and CDR2 SQSDAQ. Unmatched junction bases numbered 4, after V lost 3 bases and J lost 0 bases. The CDR3 covers 16 residues. The CDR3, as DNA: TGTGCCAGCAGCTTCCCGCAGGGGGCAACTAATGAAAAACTGTTTTTT. Encoded protein: CASSFPQGATNEKLFF. Full variable domain (missing parts from reference TRBV7-4 and TRBJ1-4): GAGVSQSPRYKVAKRGRDVALRCDSISGHVTLYWYRQTLGQGSEVLTYSQSDAQRDKSGRPSGRFSAERPERSVSTLKIQRTEQGDSAVYLCASSFPQGATNEKLFFGSGTQLSVL.

The rearrangement uses TRBV27 and TRBJ2-3; D remains unclear. The V and J ends lost 2 bases and 0 bases respectively, with 12 bases between them. Germline assignment: CDR1 MNHEY and CDR2 SMNVEV (reference sequence). The CDR3 contains 16 residues. In DNA form, the CDR3 reads TGTGCCAGCAGTTTAAGTCCGAGCCGTAGCACAGATACGCAGTATTTT. Translating gives CASSLSPSRSTDTQYF.

Many counts were recorded for this clonotype. This chain links TRBV7-6 with TRBJ2-5; D not resolved. V lost 1 base and J 5 bases, leaving 5 bases between the germline ends. The germline CDR1 and CDR2 sequences are SGHVS and FNYEAQ. The CDR3 runs to 12 residues. CDR3 nucleotide sequence: TGTGCCAGCAGCTTAGATGGGGAGACCCAGTACTTC. Protein product: CASSLDGETQYF.

In this sample, this clonotype turned up a few times. V usage is TRBV3-1 and J usage is TRBJ1-6; the D is unclear. The germline CDR1 and CDR2 sequences are LGHDT and YNNKEL (reference sequence). Trimming left V 0 bases short and J 9 bases short, with 12 bases between. The CDR3 consists of 15 residues. Here the CDR3 DNA reads TGTGCCAGCAGCCAAGATGGGGTAGGGAGTTCACCCCTCCACTTT. It translates to CASSQDGVGSSPLHF.

The table lists this clonotype with many counts. V gene TRBV7-9 combines with J gene TRBJ1-1; D possibly corresponds to TRBD1 (5 bases). Trimming removed 2 bases at V and 1 base at J, with 14 bases between. Germline values: CDR1 SEHNR, CDR2 FQNEAQ (reference sequence). The CDR3 is made up of 16 amino acids. In nucleotides, the CDR3 is TGTGCCAGCAGCTTAAGTTTTTGGACATCGAACACTGAAGCTTTCTTT. It codes for CASSLSFWTSNTEAFF.

This sequence joins TRBV5-1 and TRBJ1-1; D ambiguous. The CDR3 loop spans 16 amino acids. The V gene's germline CDR1 is SGHRS and CDR2 YFSETQ. The V and J ends lost 0 bases and 5 bases respectively, with 17 bases between them. Written as DNA, the CDR3 is TGCGCCAGCAGCTTGGGGCAGCCGAGTGGGGATACTGAAGCTTTCTTT. Protein: CASSLGQPSGDTEAFF. Full variable domain (missing parts from reference TRBV5-1 and TRBJ1-1): KAGVTQTPRYLIKTRGQQVTLSCSPISGHRSVSWYQQTPGQGLQFLFEYFSETQRNKGNFPGRFSGRQFSNSRSEMNVSTLELGDSALYLCASSLGQPSGDTEAFFGQGTRLTVV.

V gene TRBV20-1 combines with J gene TRBJ1-5, with D maybe TRBD1 (5 bases). Germline values: CDR1 DFQATT, CDR2 SNEGSKA (reference sequence). Trimming shortened V by 1 base and J by 4 bases, and 17 bases separated the two germline ends. The CDR3 length is 16 residues. CDR3 DNA sequence: TGCAGTGCTAGAGCTTCCGATAGGGGCACTAATCAGCCCCAGCATTTT. The encoded protein is CSARASDRGTNQPQHF.

The genes are TRBV10-3 and TRBJ2-1, with 7 bases identical to TRBD1. Germline assignment: CDR1 ENHRY and CDR2 SYGVKD. This CDR3 has 13 residues. V shed 4 bases and J 7 bases; nucleotides not matched to a gene: 4. CDR3 amino acids: CAISGGRGNEQFF. The CDR3 region has the DNA TGTGCCATCAGTGGGGGCAGGGGGAATGAGCAGTTCTTC.

DNA of the CDR3: TGTGCCAGCAGTTACTCCCCCAAGCTAGCCAAAAACATTCAGTACTTC. The encoded protein is CASSYSPKLAKNIQYF. The gene calls are TRBV6-7 and TRBJ2-4; D is uncertain. TRBV6-7 is recorded as an ORF, its role being uncertain. The germline V and J ends were trimmed by 0 bases and 0 bases, with 9 bases remaining between them. The CDR3 contains 16 residues.

Written as DNA, the CDR3 is TGTGCCAGCAGTCCCCTCCCCTCATCCTATGGCTACACCTTC. It is translated as CASSPLPSSYGYTF. This chain uses TRBV6-1 with TRBJ1-2; D is unresolved. Per germline, CDR1 MNHNS and CDR2 SASEGT. The V gene lost 5 bases and the J gene lost 4 bases, with 14 bases spanning the gap. The CDR3 length is 14 residues.

The chain uses TRBV4-2 and TRBJ2-1, with 13 bases aligning to TRBD2. The V gene end was trimmed by 0 bases and the J gene end by 5 bases; junction bases not matched to a gene: 1. This CDR3 region has 16 residues. Per the germline V gene, CDR1 is LGHNA and CDR2 is YNFKEQ. CDR3 nucleotides: TGTGCCAGCAGCCAAGAAGGGACTAGCGGGGACAATGAGCAGTTCTTC. It specifies CASSQEGTSGDNEQFF.

The sample holds many counts of this clonotype. The chain has TRBV20-1 and TRBJ1-1; D gene ambiguous. The CDR3 sequence is 13 residues long. Between the trimmed V and J ends, which lost 6 bases and 3 bases, there was a span of 14 bases. CDR1 and CDR2 from the germline V gene are DFQATT and SNEGSKA (reference sequence). CDR3 coding DNA: TGCAGTGCGGCCGGCGGCCCAGACACTGAAGCTTTCTTT. It specifies CSAAGGPDTEAFF.

The J gene is TRBJ2-2, the V gene TRBV10-3; D tentatively reads TRBD1 or TRBD2 (6 bases each). This CDR3 is 14 amino acids long. V gave up 3 bases and J gave up 6 bases, with 11 bases separating them. CDR1 is ENHRY, CDR2 SYGVKD, per germline. CDR3: CAISERGGPGELFF. The DNA for the CDR3 is TGTGCCATCAGTGAACGAGGGGGGCCCGGGGAGCTGTTTTTT.

The CDR3 region is CASSILTSGPLYRQKDTQYF. CDR3 coding DNA: TGTGCCAGCAGTATCCTGACTAGCGGCCCCCTATATCGGCAGAAGGATACGCAGTATTTT. This chain connects TRBV28 to TRBJ2-3, with TRBD2 matching over 9 bases. The CDR3 runs 20 residues. Per germline, CDR1 MDHEN and CDR2 SYDVKM. Trimming took 5 bases from V and 6 from J; bases not matched to a gene: 24. The full variable domain, in which reference TRBV28 and TRBJ2-3 provide the parts outside the CDR3, is DVKVTQSSRYLVKRTGEKVFLECVQDMDHENMFWYRQDPGLGLRLIYFSYDVKMKEKGDIPEGYSVSREKKERFSLILESASTNQTSMYLCASSILTSGPLYRQKDTQYFGPGTRLTVL.

This clonotype was observed a handful of times. V gene TRBV20-1 combines with J gene TRBJ2-1; 7 positions agree with TRBD2. There are 15 residues in the CDR3. Germline CDR1 and CDR2: DFQATT and SNEGSKA (reference sequence). Trimming at V came to 5 bases and at J to 0 bases, leaving 7 bases not matched to a gene. This CDR3 reads CSAFSSGSSYNEQFF. For the CDR3, the DNA is TGCAGTGCTTTTTCTAGCGGCAGCTCCTACAATGAGCAGTTCTTC.

This clonotype was seen a handful of times. This rearrangement joins TRBV28 to TRBJ1-2; 8 bases map to TRBD1. This CDR3 spans 16 amino acids. With 8 bases clipped from V and 4 bases from J, the junction kept 15 bases outside the gene matches. The germline V gene encodes CDR1 MDHEN and CDR2 SYDVKM. CDR3 loop: CASLPPLQGVAYGYTF. As DNA, the CDR3 is TGTGCCAGCCTTCCCCCTTTACAGGGGGTCGCCTATGGCTACACCTTC.

This clonotype has ten or more counts. The chain joins TRBV29-1 to TRBJ1-2; possibly TRBD1 for D (5 bases). The V end lost 6 bases, the J end lost 3 bases, and 11 bases lay between the germline ends. CDR1 is SQVTM, CDR2 ANQGSEA, per germline. The CDR3 sequence is 12 residues long. CDR3 in amino acids: CSVQDSHYGYTF. Written as DNA, the CDR3 is TGCAGCGTGCAAGACAGCCACTATGGCTACACCTTC.

This chain connects TRBV12-3 or TRBV12-4 to TRBJ2-3; 14 bases line up with TRBD2. The CDR3 consists of 16 residues. J gave up 1 base and V 8 bases, and 5 bases lay outside the gene matches. CDR3 sequence: CASPGLAGDGTDTQYF. The CDR3 coding sequence is TGTGCCAGCCCGGGACTAGCGGGAGATGGCACAGATACGCAGTATTTT.